The 16 T cell receptor beta chains below all came from one sample that was sequenced in a study of blood T cell repertoires in COVID-19. Data came from immunoSEQ multiplex PCR; TCRdb stores just in-frame clones and leaves some out. The profile covers 150,000 to 200,000 clones, with around 90% appearing a single time and 2.5% to 3.5% taken by the ten largest. What was sequenced was peripheral blood. These receptors all come from a man in his 60s with acute or convalescent COVID-19.

The chain recombines TRBV15 with TRBJ2-2; perhaps TRBD1 as D (5 bases). Germline V CDR1 and CDR2: LNHNV, YYDKDF (reference sequence). V lost 1 base to trimming and J lost 7 bases, with 19 bases between them. This CDR3 spans 17 amino acids. CDR3 DNA sequence: TGTGCCACCAGCAGAGGTTCAGGGAATAAGAGGATCGGGGAGCTGTTTTTT. It is translated as CATSRGSGNKRIGELFF.

The V call is TRBV27, the J call TRBJ2-1; 8 bases agree with TRBD1. Germline V gene data show CDR1 as MNHEY and CDR2 as SMNVEV (reference sequence). J lost 7 bases, V lost 2 bases, and 13 bases had no gene match. The CDR3 has 17 residues. In DNA form, the CDR3 reads TGTGCCAGCAGTTTAGAGGTAGGGGGACAGGTATTGAATGAGCAGTTCTTC. It translates to CASSLEVGGQVLNEQFF.

The chain has TRBV9 and TRBJ1-6, with 10 nucleotides matching TRBD1. CDR3 length: 15 amino acids. CDR1 is SGDLS, CDR2 YYNGEE, per germline. V lost 4 bases, J lost 10 bases, and 8 bases stayed unmatched. The CDR3 protein is CASSLMGQGRSPLHF. The CDR3 region has the DNA TGTGCCAGCAGCCTCATGGGACAGGGGCGATCACCCCTCCACTTT.

The chain combines TRBV7-2 with TRBJ1-4, with 8 positions matching TRBD1. Per the germline V gene, CDR1 is SGHTA and CDR2 is FQGNSA. V lost 1 base and J lost 0; bases outside the gene matches: 10. This CDR3 contains 19 residues. CDR3 region: CASSLEWRRGRATNEKLFF. CDR3 coding DNA: TGTGCCAGCAGCTTAGAGTGGCGCAGGGGGCGAGCAACTAATGAAAAACTGTTTTTT.

This clone appeared once. The rearrangement links TRBV5-8 to TRBJ1-6; 7 nucleotides match TRBD1. Germline V gives CDR1 SGHTS, CDR2 YDEGEE. This CDR3 is 14 amino acids long. V shed 4 bases and J 9 bases; nucleotides not matched to a gene: 7. The CDR3 loop reads CASSLGTVGSPLHF. The CDR3 nucleotides are TGTGCCAGCAGCCTCGGGACAGTTGGTTCACCCCTCCACTTT.

The rearrangement links TRBV6-6 to TRBJ1-5, with a tentative D call TRBD1 (6 bases). CDR3 length: 15 amino acids. Per the germline V gene, CDR1 is MNHNY and CDR2 is SVGAGI (reference sequence). Trimming left V 4 bases short and J 4 bases short, with 14 bases between. CDR3 sequence: CASSSGTLVNQPQHF. Here the CDR3 DNA reads TGTGCCAGCAGTTCCGGGACACTTGTAAATCAGCCCCAGCATTTT.

The chain recombines TRBV7-9 with TRBJ2-5; TRBD2 is a possible D gene (6 bases). The V and J ends lost 5 bases and 5 bases respectively, with 9 bases between them. The CDR3 is made up of 12 amino acids. In germline, CDR1 is SEHNR, CDR2 FQNEAQ (reference sequence). CDR3 sequence (DNA): TGTGCCAGCAGCCGACGGGGGGAGACCCAGTACTTC. It codes for CASSRRGETQYF. Drawing the rest from reference TRBV7-9 and TRBJ2-5, the complete variable domain is DTGVSQNPRHKITKRGQNVTFRCDPISEHNRLYWYRQTLGQGPEFLTYFQNEAQLEKSRLLSDRFSAERPKGSFSTLEIQRTEQGDSAMYLCASSRRGETQYFGPGTRLLVL.

This chain uses TRBV19 with TRBJ1-4; TRBD1 is a possible D gene (6 bases). Trimming took off 7 bases at V and 0 bases at J, with 15 bases between the two ends. Per the germline V gene, CDR1 is LNHDA and CDR2 is SQIVND (reference sequence). This CDR3 has 16 residues. The chain's CDR3 is CASTRRGRATNEKLFF. CDR3 sequence (DNA): TGTGCCAGTACCCGGCGGGGGCGGGCAACTAATGAAAAACTGTTTTTT.

The V gene is TRBV7-9, the J gene TRBJ1-2, with D possibly matching TRBD1 (5 bases). The CDR3 sequence is 14 residues long. Trimming cost V 5 bases and J 6 bases, with 16 bases left between them. From germline, CDR1 is SEHNR and CDR2 FQNEAQ (reference sequence). The CDR3 sequence is CASSPGRAPHGYTF. CDR3 nucleotides: TGTGCCAGCAGCCCAGGGAGGGCGCCTCATGGCTACACCTTC.

This chain joins TRBV6-2 or TRBV6-3 and TRBJ1-2; TRBD1 agrees at 7 bases. Germline CDR1 reads MNHEY; CDR2 reads SVGEGT. The CDR3 extends over 13 amino acids. With 5 bases clipped from V and 3 bases from J, the junction kept 3 bases outside the gene matches. The CDR3 reads CASSRDRDYGYTF. The CDR3 DNA is TGTGCCAGCAGTCGAGACAGGGACTATGGCTACACCTTC.

V and J are TRBV13 and TRBJ2-7, with a possible D match to TRBD2 (6 bases). In germline, CDR1 is PRHDT, CDR2 FYEKMQ (reference sequence). With 8 bases removed from V and 7 bases from J, the gap between germline ends came to 15 bases. There are 12 residues in the CDR3. CDR3 amino acids: CASGKAAGEQYF. Here the CDR3 DNA reads TGTGCCAGCGGTAAAGCAGCGGGTGAGCAGTACTTC.

This chain connects TRBV2 to TRBJ1-6, with D maybe TRBD1 (5 bases). V lost 6 bases and J lost 7, with 16 bases in between. Germline CDR1 SNHLY, CDR2 FYNNEI. This CDR3 has 15 residues. The CDR3 reads CASREGFGSNSPLHF. The CDR3 DNA sequence: TGTGCCAGCAGGGAGGGGTTTGGCTCAAATTCACCCCTCCACTTT.

This rearrangement joins TRBV11-2 to TRBJ2-5; D ambiguous. Trimming cost V 8 bases and J 7 bases, with 20 bases left between them. The CDR3 consists of 14 residues. From germline, CDR1 is SGHAT and CDR2 FQNNGV. The CDR3 region is CASLKVAELGTQYF. The CDR3 DNA is TGTGCCAGCCTAAAAGTGGCGGAGCTGGGGACCCAGTACTTC.

The gene calls are TRBV19 and TRBJ1-4, with D maybe TRBD1 (5 bases). V was shortened by 4 bases and J by 7 bases, with 7 bases between the two germline ends. Germline-derived CDR1 and CDR2 are LNHDA and SQIVND (reference sequence). CDR3 length equals 12 residues. The CDR3 DNA reads TGTGCCAGTAGTAGGGGGGTTGAAAAACTGTTTTTT. This encodes CASSRGVEKLFF.

This sequence joins TRBV6-2 or TRBV6-3 and TRBJ2-1; TRBD2 agrees at 9 bases. V gave up 2 bases and J gave up 3 bases; unmatched junction bases: 8. Germline CDR1 and CDR2: MNHEY and SVGEGT. There are 17 residues in the CDR3. CDR3 nucleotide sequence: TGTGCCAGCAGTTACCAGTCCGGGACTAGCTTCTACAATGAGCAGTTCTTC. Translated: CASSYQSGTSFYNEQFF.

The chain carries TRBV6-5 and TRBJ1-1; D is unclear. CDR1 MNHEY and CDR2 SVGAGI come from the germline V gene. The V end lost 6 bases, the J end lost 6 bases, and 8 bases lay between the germline ends. The CDR3 runs 11 residues. The CDR3 here is CASRWAAEAFF. CDR3 DNA sequence: TGTGCCAGCAGATGGGCCGCTGAAGCTTTCTTT.